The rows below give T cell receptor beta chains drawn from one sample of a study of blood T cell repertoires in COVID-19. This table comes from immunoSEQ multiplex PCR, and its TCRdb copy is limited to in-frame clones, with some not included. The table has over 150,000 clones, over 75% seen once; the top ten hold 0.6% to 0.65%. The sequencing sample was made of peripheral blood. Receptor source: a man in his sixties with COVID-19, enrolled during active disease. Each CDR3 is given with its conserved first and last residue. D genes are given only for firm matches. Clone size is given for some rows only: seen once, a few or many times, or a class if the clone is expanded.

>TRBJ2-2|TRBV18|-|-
TGTGCCAGCTCACCCGGGAATCCGCGAGGCACCGGGGAGCTGTTTTTT
CASSPGNPRGTGELFF
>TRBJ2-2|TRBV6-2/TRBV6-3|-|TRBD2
TGTGCCAGCAGTCCCGAACAAAGACTAGCGGGTCCCGGGGAGCTGTTTTTT
CASSPEQRLAGPGELFF
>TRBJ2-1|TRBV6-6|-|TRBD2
TGTGCCAGCAGTTACCGGGCGGGGGGAGGCAATGAGCAGTTCTTC
CASSYRAGGGNEQFF
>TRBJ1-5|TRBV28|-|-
TGTGCCAGCAGTCTCCAGGTCCCCTCCGGCAATCAGCCCCAGCATTTT
CASSLQVPSGNQPQHF
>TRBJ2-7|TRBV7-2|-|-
TGTGCCAGCAGCTTAAACCAGGGGCCTATCTACGAGCAGTACTTC
CASSLNQGPIYEQYF
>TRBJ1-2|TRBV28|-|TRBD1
TGTGCCAGCAGTCCACAGGGGAGTCTTAACTATGGCTACACCTTC
CASSPQGSLNYGYTF
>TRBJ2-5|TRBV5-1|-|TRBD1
TGCGCCAGCAGCTTCCTACCGGGACAGGGCATAGAGACCCAGTACTTC
CASSFLPGQGIETQYF
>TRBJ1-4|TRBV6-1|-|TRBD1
TGTGCCAGCAGTGAAAATCCCCCGGGACAGGCGAATGAAAAACTGTTTTTT
CASSENPPGQANEKLFF
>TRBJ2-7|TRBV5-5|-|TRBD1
TGTGCCAGCAGCGCGCGGGACAGGGGACCAGGCGAGCAGTACTTC
CASSARDRGPGEQYF
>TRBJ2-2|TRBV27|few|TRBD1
TGTGCCAGCAGGGCCAGAGGGACAGGCGCGAACACCGGGGAGCTGTTTTTT
CASRARGTGANTGELFF
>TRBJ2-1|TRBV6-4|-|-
TGTGCCAGCAGTGACTCGACTTTCGGGGTGAATGAGCAGTTCTTC
CASSDSTFGVNEQFF
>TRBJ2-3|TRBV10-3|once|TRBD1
TGTGCCACAGGGGGCTCGACCACAGATACGCAGTATTTT
CATGGSTTDTQYF
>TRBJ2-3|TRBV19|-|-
TGTGCCAGTAGTATAGATCGCGGGGCTGGTACGCAGTATTTT
CASSIDRGAGTQYF
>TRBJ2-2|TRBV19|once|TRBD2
TGTGCCAGTAGTCCGGGACTAGTGAACACCGGGGAGCTGTTTTTT
CASSPGLVNTGELFF
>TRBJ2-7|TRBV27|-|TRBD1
TGTGCCAGCAGTTTATCGCAGGGGGCCCCCTACGAGCAGTACTTC
CASSLSQGAPYEQYF
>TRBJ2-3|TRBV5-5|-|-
TGTGCCAGCAATGTGGTAGGTGGAGCAGATACGCAGTATTTT
CASNVVGGADTQYF
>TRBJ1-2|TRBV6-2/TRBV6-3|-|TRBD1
TGTGCCAGCAGCCGCGGGGACAGGGGAATCTATGGCTACACCTTC
CASSRGDRGIYGYTF
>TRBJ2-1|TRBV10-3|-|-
TGTGCCATCGCGGGACTTTCGCTTTACAATGAGCAGTTCTTC
CAIAGLSLYNEQFF
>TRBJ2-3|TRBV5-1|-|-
TGCGCCAGCAGCTTTTCTCCAGTGGATGGGGGGGATACGCAGTATTTT
CASSFSPVDGGDTQYF
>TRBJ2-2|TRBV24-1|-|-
TGTGCCACCAGTGGGGTCGGGGGGCGAACCGGGGAGCTGTTTTTT
CATSGVGGRTGELFF
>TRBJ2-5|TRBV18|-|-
TGTGCCAGCTCACCGGAGGGACAGAACCAAGAGACCCAGTACTTC
CASSPEGQNQETQYF
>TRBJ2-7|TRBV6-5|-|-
TGTGCCAGCAGTTACTCTTGGCAGAACTACGAGCAGTACTTC
CASSYSWQNYEQYF